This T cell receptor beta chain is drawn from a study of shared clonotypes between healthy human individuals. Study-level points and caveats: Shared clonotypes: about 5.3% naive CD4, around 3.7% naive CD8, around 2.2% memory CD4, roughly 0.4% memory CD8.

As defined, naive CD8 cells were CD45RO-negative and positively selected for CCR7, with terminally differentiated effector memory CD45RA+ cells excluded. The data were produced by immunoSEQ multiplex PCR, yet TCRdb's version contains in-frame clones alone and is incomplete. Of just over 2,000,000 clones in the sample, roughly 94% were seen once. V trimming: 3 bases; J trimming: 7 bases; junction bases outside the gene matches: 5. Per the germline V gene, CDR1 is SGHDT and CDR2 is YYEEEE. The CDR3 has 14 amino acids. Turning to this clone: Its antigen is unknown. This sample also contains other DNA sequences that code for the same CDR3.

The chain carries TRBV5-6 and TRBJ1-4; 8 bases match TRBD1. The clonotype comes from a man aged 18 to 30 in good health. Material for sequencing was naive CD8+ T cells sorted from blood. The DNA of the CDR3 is TGTGCCAGCAGCTCGGACAGGGAGGGTGAAAAACTGTTTTTT. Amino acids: CASSSDREGEKLFF.